The T cell receptor (beta chain) under discussion was sequenced for a study of cytomegalovirus exposure and HLA in healthy donors. Trimming removed 2 bases at V and 2 bases at J, with 6 bases between. CDR3 length: 14 residues. Germline assignment: CDR1 SGHVS and CDR2 FQNEAQ. PCR involved 60 Vbeta and 13 Jbeta primers. Only in-frame clones appear in the TCRdb table, and some are missing; sequencing was by immunoSEQ multiplex PCR. The table records some 150,000 clones, about four fifths of them present only once. The clonotype was recovered from a young man in good health and CMV-seropositive. The sequencing sample was made of PBMCs. The chain combines TRBV7-8 with TRBJ2-2; D ambiguous. Here the CDR3 reads CASSLTDNTGELFF. CDR3 DNA: TGTGCCAGCAGCTTAACAGACAACACCGGGGAGCTGTTTTTT.